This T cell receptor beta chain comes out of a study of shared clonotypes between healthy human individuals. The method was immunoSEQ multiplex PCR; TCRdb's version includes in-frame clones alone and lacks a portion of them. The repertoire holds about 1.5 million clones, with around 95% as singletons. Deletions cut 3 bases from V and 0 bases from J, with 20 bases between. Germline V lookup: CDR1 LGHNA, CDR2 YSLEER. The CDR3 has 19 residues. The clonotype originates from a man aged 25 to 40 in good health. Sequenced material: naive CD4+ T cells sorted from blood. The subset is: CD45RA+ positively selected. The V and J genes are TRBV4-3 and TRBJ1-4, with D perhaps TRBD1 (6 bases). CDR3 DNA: TGCGCCAGCAGCCAGGGAATCTCCGGGACACAGGCAACTAATGAAAAACTGTTTTTT. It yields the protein CASSQGISGTQATNEKLFF.